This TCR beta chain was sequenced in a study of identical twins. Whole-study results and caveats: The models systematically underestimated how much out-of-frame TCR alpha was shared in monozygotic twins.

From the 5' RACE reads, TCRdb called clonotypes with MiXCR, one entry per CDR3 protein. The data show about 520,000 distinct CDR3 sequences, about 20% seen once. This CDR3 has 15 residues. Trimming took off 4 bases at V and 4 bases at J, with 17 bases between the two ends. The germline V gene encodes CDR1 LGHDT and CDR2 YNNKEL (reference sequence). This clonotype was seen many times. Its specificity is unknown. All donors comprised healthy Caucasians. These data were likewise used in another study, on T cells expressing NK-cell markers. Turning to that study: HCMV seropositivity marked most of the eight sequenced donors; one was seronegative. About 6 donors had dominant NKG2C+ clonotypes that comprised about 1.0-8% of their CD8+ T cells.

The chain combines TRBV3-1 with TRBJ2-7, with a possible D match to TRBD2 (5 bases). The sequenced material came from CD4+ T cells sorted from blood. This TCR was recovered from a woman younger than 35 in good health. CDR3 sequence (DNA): TGTGCCAGCAGCCGAATAAAGGATAGCGAGTACGAGCAGTACTTC. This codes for CASSRIKDSEYEQYF.